This record covers a single TCR beta chain. The target antigen is unknown. V was trimmed by 6 bases and J by 1 base, leaving 15 bases between them. Germline V gene sequence: CDR1 MRHNA, CDR2 SNTAGT. The CDR3 loop spans 16 amino acids. MiXCR was run by TCRdb on the RT-PCR reads, yielding one entry per CDR3 protein. The sample holds more than 700,000 distinct CDR3 sequences; around 21% are singletons and the top ten take roughly 10%. This sample was included in a study of response to subunit inactivated influenza vaccine. Study-level findings and limits: Each seasonal influenza vaccination recruits few new T cells, the authors suggested.

Source: PBMCs from blood, taken approximately 5 days after vaccination. This TCR came from a man aged 50-60 years who received an inactivated influenza vaccine. The rearrangement joins TRBV6-4 to TRBJ2-2; no firm D call. DNA for the CDR3: TGTGCCAGCAGAGCCGATGGGTGGGAGAACACCGGGGAGCTGTTTTTT. This translates into CASRADGWENTGELFF.